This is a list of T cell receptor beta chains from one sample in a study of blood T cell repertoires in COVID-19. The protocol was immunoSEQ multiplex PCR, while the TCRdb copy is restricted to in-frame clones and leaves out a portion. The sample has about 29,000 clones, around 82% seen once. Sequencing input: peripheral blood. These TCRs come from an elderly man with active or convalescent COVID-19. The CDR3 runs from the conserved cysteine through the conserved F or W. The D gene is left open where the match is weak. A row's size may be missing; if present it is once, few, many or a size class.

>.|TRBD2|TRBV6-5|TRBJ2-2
TGTGCCAGCAGTTACCATCCTAGCGGGGGAACCGGGGAGCTGTTTTTT
CASSYHPSGGTGELFF
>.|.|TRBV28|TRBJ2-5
TGTGCCGCCTTCAAAGCAGGGATTCAAGAGACCCAGTACTTC
CAAFKAGIQETQYF
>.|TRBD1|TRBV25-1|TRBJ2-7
TGTGCCAGCAGTGAATTCGGAAGGGGGACAGGGTACGAGCAGTACTTC
CASSEFGRGTGYEQYF
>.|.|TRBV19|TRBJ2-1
TGTGCCAGTAGTACCGGACTCGGCAATGAGCAGTTCTTC
CASSTGLGNEQFF
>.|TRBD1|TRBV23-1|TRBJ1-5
TGCGCCAGCACTCAGACAGGGTCCGTCGAGAAACAGCCCCAGCATTTT
CASTQTGSVEKQPQHF
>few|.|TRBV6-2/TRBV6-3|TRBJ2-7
TGTGCCAGCAGTTACAGCCCGGGTTCCTACGAGCAGTACTTC
CASSYSPGSYEQYF
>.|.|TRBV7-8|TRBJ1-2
TGTGCCAGCAGCGCTGGACAGTATGGCTACACCTTC
CASSAGQYGYTF
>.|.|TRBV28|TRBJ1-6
TGTGCCAGCAGCCCCCCCGTCCGGGGTTCACCCCTCCACTTT
CASSPPVRGSPLHF
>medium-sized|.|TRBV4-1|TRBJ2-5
TGCGCCAGCAGCCAGGGACACCAGTCCGGGACCCAGTACTTC
CASSQGHQSGTQYF
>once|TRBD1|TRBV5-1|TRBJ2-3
TGCGCCAGCAGCTTGGAGGACAGGATCACAGATACGCAGTATTTT
CASSLEDRITDTQYF
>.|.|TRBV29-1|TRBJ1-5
TGCAGCGTCGAAATTAATAGCAATCAGCCCCAGCATTTT
CSVEINSNQPQHF
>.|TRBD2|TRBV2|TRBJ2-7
TGTGCCAGCACCCTCGTGGGAGGGAACGAGCAGTACTTC
CASTLVGGNEQYF
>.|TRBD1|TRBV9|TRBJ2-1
TGTGCCAGCAGCACTACCGGGACAGGGTACAATGAGCAGTTCTTC
CASSTTGTGYNEQFF
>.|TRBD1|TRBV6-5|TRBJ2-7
TGTGCCAGTCAGAAGTTGACAGGGGCTATCTACGAGCAGTACTTC
CASQKLTGAIYEQYF
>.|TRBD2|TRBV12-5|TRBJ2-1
TGTGCTAGTGGTTTGGTACTAAGCGGGGGGGCCTCCTACAATGAGCAGTTCTTC
CASGLVLSGGASYNEQFF
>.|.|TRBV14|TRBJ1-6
TGTGCCAGCAGCCAATACATCGGGGGGGGTTCACCCCTCCACTTT
CASSQYIGGGSPLHF
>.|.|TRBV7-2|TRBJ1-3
TGTGCCAGCAGCTCCCAGGGAAGCGCTGGAAACACCATATATTTT
CASSSQGSAGNTIYF
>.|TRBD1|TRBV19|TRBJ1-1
TGTGCCAGTAGTGCCAACAGGGGTTCTGAAGCTTTCTTT
CASSANRGSEAFF
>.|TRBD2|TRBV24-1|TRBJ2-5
TGTGCCACCTCGGCTTCGACTAGCGGGGAGACCCAGTACTTC
CATSASTSGETQYF
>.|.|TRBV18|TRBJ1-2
TGTGCCAGCTCACCTCAACAGGGCAACTATGGCTACACCTTC
CASSPQQGNYGYTF
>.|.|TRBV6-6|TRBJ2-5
TGTGCCAGCAGTTACCCTGGGGGGTATGGAGAGACCCAGTACTTC
CASSYPGGYGETQYF
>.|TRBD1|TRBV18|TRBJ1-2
TGTGCCAGCTCCTTCGGGAAGGGCACCGCACAGGGGGTCGACGGCTACACCTTC
CASSFGKGTAQGVDGYTF
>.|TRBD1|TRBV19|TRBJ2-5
TGTGCCAGTAGACCACGAGCTGGGGACAGGGAATTTGTGGGGGGGGCAGAGACCCAGTACTTC
CASRPRAGDREFVGGAETQYF
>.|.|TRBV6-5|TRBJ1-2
TGTGCCAGCAGTTACAGTACACAGGTCGATGGCTACACCTTC
CASSYSTQVDGYTF
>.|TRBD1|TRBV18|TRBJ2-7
TGTGCCAGCTCACGCAGACAGGGCGACGAGCAGTACTTC
CASSRRQGDEQYF
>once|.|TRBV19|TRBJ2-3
TGTGCCAGTAGTATAGGTGGCGGGAACACAGATACGCAGTATTTT
CASSIGGGNTDTQYF
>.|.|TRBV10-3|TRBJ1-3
TGTGCCACCCTCGTGGCCTCTGGAAACACCATATATTTT
CATLVASGNTIYF
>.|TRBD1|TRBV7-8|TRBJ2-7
TGTGCCAGCAGCTCCTGGACAGGGGAGGGCGAGCAGTACTTC
CASSSWTGEGEQYF
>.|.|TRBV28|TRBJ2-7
TGTGCCAGCCCCGTTAAAAGTGGCACAGGATGGTCCTACGAGCAGTACTTC
CASPVKSGTGWSYEQYF